The sequence of this T cell receptor (beta chain) was determined in a study of cytomegalovirus exposure and HLA in healthy donors. Study details: Unique TCRs numbering some 93 million, obtained from HLA-typed donors, made up an early data release.

The PCR was carried out with 60 Vbeta primers and 13 Jbeta primers. Assay: immunoSEQ multiplex PCR; the TCRdb copy retains only in-frame clones and omits some. The table shows some 130,000 clones, with around 80% occurring only once. Germline V gene data show CDR1 as MNHEY and CDR2 as SVGAGI. The length of the CDR3 is 13 residues. V lost 2 bases to trimming and J lost 6 bases, with 7 bases between them. Study findings and constraints: According to an earlier analysis, most TCR beta V segments yielded productive rearrangements about 87% or about 30% of the time. It was reported that TCR beta sequences correctly inferred the HLA-A and HLA-B alleles for most subjects.

The records omit this donor's CMV serostatus. As regards this clone: Its antigen is unknown.

V is TRBV6-5 and J is TRBJ2-2; D perhaps matches TRBD1 (6 bases). Sequenced input: PBMCs. The receptor comes from a man aged 25-45 years in good health. CDR3 loop: CASSYGGPGELFF. CDR3 DNA sequence: TGTGCCAGCAGTTACGGGGGCCCCGGGGAGCTGTTTTTT.